This T cell receptor beta chain derives from a study of blood T cell repertoires in COVID-19. In the study overall: Sites in the United States, Italy and Spain provided acute and convalescent COVID-19 samples. Sources were T cells, B-cell-depleted T cells, or PBMCs; the material itself was cDNA or gDNA.

Between the trimmed V and J ends, which lost 4 bases and 6 bases, there was a span of 16 bases. CDR3 length: 15 amino acids. Germline CDR1 and CDR2: KGHDR and SFDVKD. Methods used by the authors: Estimation of nucleated cell counts relied on the amplification of reference gene primers. The repertoire was sequenced with immunoSEQ multiplex PCR; TCRdb's copy has only in-frame clones and lacks some. Clonal size and the V and J genes are those of that table, whereas D and trimming came from the DNA. The sample contains 130,000 to 150,000 clones, approximately 83% of which appear only once. Recruited during active infection, patients (from Seattle) were subsequently followed longitudinally.

This TCR derives from a woman aged 55-69 years with COVID-19, enrolled during active disease. Sequenced sample: peripheral blood. This chain connects TRBV24-1 to TRBJ2-3; D remains ambiguous. CDR3 nucleotide sequence: TGTGCCACCAGTGAACCTACGACCTCCGGGGATACGCAGTATTTT. Translating it yields CATSEPTTSGDTQYF.